This T cell receptor (beta chain) was sequenced for a study of cytomegalovirus exposure and HLA in healthy donors. Researchers ran the PCR with 60 Vbeta and 13 Jbeta primers. Measured with immunoSEQ multiplex PCR; TCRdb has only the in-frame clones, and not every one. The table gives under 90,000 clones; the top ten clones make up 7.5% of it. Study conclusions and caveats: Several V segments, TRBV6-2 and TRBV6-3 among them, could not be told apart and were dropped.

The V segment lost 5 bases and the J segment 9 bases; nucleotides outside the gene matches: 7. The CDR3 length is 14 residues. Germline V gene sequence: CDR1 SGHAT, CDR2 FQNNGV. For this clone: Its cognate antigen is unknown.

The sample comprised PBMCs. The receptor's source is a female donor in good health and CMV-seropositive. The gene calls are TRBV11-2 and TRBJ1-6; 7 bases agree with TRBD1. The CDR3 spells CASSGTTGSSPLHF. CDR3 nucleotide sequence: TGTGCCAGCAGCGGAACGACAGGGTCTTCACCCCTCCACTTT.